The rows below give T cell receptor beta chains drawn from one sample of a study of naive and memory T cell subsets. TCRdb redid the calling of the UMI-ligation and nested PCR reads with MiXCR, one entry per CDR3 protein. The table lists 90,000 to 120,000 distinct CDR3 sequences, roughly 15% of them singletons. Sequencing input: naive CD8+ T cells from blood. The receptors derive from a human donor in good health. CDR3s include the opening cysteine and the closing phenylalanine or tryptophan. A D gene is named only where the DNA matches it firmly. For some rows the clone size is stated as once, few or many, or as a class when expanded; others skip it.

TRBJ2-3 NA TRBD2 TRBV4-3 CASSQDLSLAADAYTQYF TGCGCCAGCAGCCAAGATTTGAGTCTAGCGGCTGATGCATATACGCAGTATTTT
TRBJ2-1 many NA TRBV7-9 CASSPTPGSSYNEQFF TGTGCCAGCAGCCCGACCCCGGGGTCGTCCTACAATGAGCAGTTCTTC
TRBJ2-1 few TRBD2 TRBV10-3 CAISEPGLAGFNEQFF TGTGCCATCAGTGAGCCGGGACTAGCGGGGTTCAATGAGCAGTTCTTC
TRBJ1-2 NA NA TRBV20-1 CSARDRDNYGYTF TGCAGTGCTAGAGATCGTGATAACTATGGCTACACCTTC
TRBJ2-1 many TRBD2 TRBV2 CASSTTSGGTLIDDEQFF TGTGCCAGCAGCACCACTAGCGGGGGTACGTTAATTGACGATGAGCAGTTCTTC
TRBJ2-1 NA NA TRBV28 CASSSGYNEQIF TGTGCCAGCAGTTCCGGATACAATGAGCAGATCTTC
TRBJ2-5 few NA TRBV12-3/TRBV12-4 CASSFVMGETQYF TGTGCCAGCAGTTTTGTCATGGGTGAGACCCAGTACTTC
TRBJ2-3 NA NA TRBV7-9 CASSADTQYF TGTGCCAGCAGCGCAGATACGCAGTATTTT
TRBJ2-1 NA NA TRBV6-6 CASSSTTNEQFF TGTGCCAGCAGTTCGACAACAAATGAGCAGTTCTTC
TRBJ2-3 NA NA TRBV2 CALGLLSSTDTQYF TGTGCCCTGGGGCTGTTATCTAGCACAGATACGCAGTATTTT
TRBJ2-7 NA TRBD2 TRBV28 CASSPVHTSVYEQYF TGTGCCAGCAGTCCCGTCCACACTAGCGTTTACGAGCAGTACTTC
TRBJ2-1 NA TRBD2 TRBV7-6 CASSLSRLGRAGYNEQFF TGTGCCAGCAGCCTCTCACGCCTCGGGAGGGCGGGCTACAATGAGCAGTTCTTC
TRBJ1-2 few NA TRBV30 CAQDSPYGYTF TGTGCTCAGGACAGCCCCTATGGCTACACCTTC
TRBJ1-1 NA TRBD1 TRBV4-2 CASSQEYGTENTEAFF TGTGCCAGCAGCCAAGAGTATGGGACAGAGAACACTGAAGCTTTCTTT
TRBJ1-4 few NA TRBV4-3 CASSQEGAATNEKLFF TGCGCCAGCAGCCAAGAAGGGGCTGCAACTAATGAAAAACTGTTTTTT
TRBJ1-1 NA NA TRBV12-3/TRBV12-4 CASSYPGHTEAFF TGTGCCAGCAGTTACCCGGGCCACACTGAAGCTTTCTTT
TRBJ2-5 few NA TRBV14 CASSQEDQETQYF TGTGCCAGCAGCCAAGAGGACCAAGAGACCCAGTACTTC
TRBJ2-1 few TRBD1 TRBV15 CATTDRVSYNEQFF TGTGCCACCACTGACAGGGTCAGCTACAATGAGCAGTTCTTC
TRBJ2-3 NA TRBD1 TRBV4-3 CASSQYQGAESDTQYF TGCGCCAGCAGCCAATATCAGGGGGCCGAATCAGATACGCAGTATTTT
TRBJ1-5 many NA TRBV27 CASSSIANQPQHF TGTGCCAGCAGTTCCATTGCGAACCAGCCCCAGCATTTT
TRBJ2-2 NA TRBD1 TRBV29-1 CSVILGTATGELFF TGCAGCGTTATACTCGGGACAGCTACCGGGGAGCTGTTTTTT
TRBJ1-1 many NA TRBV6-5 CASSYSKVSFYGTEAFF TGTGCCAGCAGTTACTCGAAGGTTTCTTTTTATGGCACTGAAGCTTTCTTT
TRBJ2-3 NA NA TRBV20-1 CSARSPYTDTQYF TGCAGTGCTCGATCCCCTTACACAGATACGCAGTATTTT
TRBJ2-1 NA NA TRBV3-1 CASSQALRGLETGEQFF TGTGCCAGCAGCCAGGCGCTCCGGGGGCTTGAAACAGGTGAGCAGTTCTTC